This T cell receptor beta chain derives from a study of cytomegalovirus exposure and HLA in healthy donors. As for the study in general: The same platform as the roughly 670 first-cohort repertoires was used for the 120 validation repertoires, a later analysis reported.

A roughly 120-subject validation cohort, separate from the approximately 670-subject first cohort, supplied the donors. The length of the CDR3 is 18 residues. Germline lookup yields CDR1 GTSNPN and CDR2 SVGIG (reference sequence). The junction had 14 bases not matched to a gene; V was cut back by 1 base and J by 2 bases. Study-wide results and limits: Whilst most TCR sequences proved rare, a subset of public TCRs occurred across many donors. Reportedly, diagnosis of cytomegalovirus status by the classifier showed high specificity and sensitivity.

Sequencing used immunoSEQ multiplex PCR; TCRdb keeps in-frame clones, though not all of them. The data show 100,000 to 150,000 clones, approximately 90% seen once. A note on this clone: Its antigen is unidentified.

This receptor was taken from a woman aged 18 to 35 in good health and CMV-seronegative. The V and J genes are TRBV30 and TRBJ1-2, with 9 bases that match TRBD1. The sample was PBMCs. CDR3 DNA: TGTGCCTGGAGTGACCCCCGGGGACACAGGGGGCGCAACTATGGCTACACCTTC. Its protein product is CAWSDPRGHRGRNYGYTF.